This paragraph covers one TCR beta chain sequence. This record comes from a study of T-cell memory formation after mild COVID-19. Trimming removed 3 bases at V and 5 bases at J, with 14 bases between. The CDR3 is made up of 14 amino acids. Germline CDR1 SGHKS, CDR2 YYEKEE (reference sequence). TCRdb re-derived calls from the 5' RACE reads in MiXCR, one entry per CDR3 protein. Among about 350,000 distinct CDR3 sequences, approximately 14% were seen once, and the ten largest hold about 20%. The sequence derives from a man between 18 and 29 years old who had mild COVID-19 (a few samples of this study predate the infection). Cell type and time point are not known. The gene calls are TRBV5-5 and TRBJ1-1; D gene uncertain. The sequencing sample was made of PBMCs or a T cell subset sorted from them (not recorded which). The CDR3 loop reads CASSSRTVRTEAFF. CDR3 in DNA: TGTGCCAGCAGCTCGAGGACGGTGAGAACTGAAGCTTTCTTT. Full variable domain (rest looked up from reference TRBV5-5 and TRBJ1-1): DAGVTQSPTHLIKTRGQQVTLRCSPISGHKSVSWYQQVLGQGPQFIFQYYEKEERGRGNFPDRFSARQFPNYSSELNVNALLLGDSALYLCASSSRTVRTEAFFGQGTRLTVV.